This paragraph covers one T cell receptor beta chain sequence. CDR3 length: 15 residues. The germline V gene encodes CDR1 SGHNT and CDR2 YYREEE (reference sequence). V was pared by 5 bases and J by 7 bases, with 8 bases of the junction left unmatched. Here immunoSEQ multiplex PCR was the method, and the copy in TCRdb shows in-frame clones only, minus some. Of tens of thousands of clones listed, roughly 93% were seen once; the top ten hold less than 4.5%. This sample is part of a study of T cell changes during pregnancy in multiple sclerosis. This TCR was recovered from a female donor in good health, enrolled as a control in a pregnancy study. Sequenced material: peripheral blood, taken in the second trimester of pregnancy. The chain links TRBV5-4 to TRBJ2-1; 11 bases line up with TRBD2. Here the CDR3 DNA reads TGTGCCAGCAGACAGACTAGCGGGGTCCAGAATGAGCAGTTCTTC. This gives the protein CASRQTSGVQNEQFF.